This paragraph reports one T cell receptor (beta chain). This clonotype was observed many times. It lacks a known antigen. Base qualities are missing; no much larger clone stands one base away. The sample belongs to a study of T cells after yellow fever vaccination (dated by TCRdb to between 2017 and 2020). Regarding the study in general: The SMART-Seq v4 Ultra Low Input RNA kit was used to prepare libraries from fractions with low cell numbers. To track T-cell clones before and after primary and booster YFV17D yellow fever vaccination, bulk TCR alpha and beta repertoires were sequenced longitudinally. Two healthy male donors, one aged 18 to 30 and one aged 30 to 39 years, were included in the cohort. Blood was collected at multiple timepoints before and after primary and secondary immunization, and bulk PBMC replicates and cell subsets were isolated.

V loses 4 bases at its end and J loses 3 bases; junction bases beyond the gene matches: 8. Including the terminal cysteine and phenylalanine, the CDR3 comprises 16 residues. The entry retains the CDR3 DNA only, 48 bases that are in frame from base 1. Sequencing took place on an Illumina NovaSeq 6000. TCR cDNA was synthesized by 5'RACE template switching, which introduced a universal primer site and unique molecular identifiers. cDNA synthesis was primed from both the TCR alpha and TCR beta constant segments. Library amplification involved two PCR steps, and the second step added sample barcodes and sequencing adapters. Libraries were sequenced on Illumina HiSeq 2500 (2x100 bp) or NovaSeq (2x150 bp). The original pipeline was this. Reads were demultiplexed and collapsed into UMI consensus sequences with MIGEC, and V(D)J alignment was performed with MiXCR. Vaccine-responding clonotypes were identified with edgeR using replicate PBMC samples, with FDR below 0.01 and a log2 fold change above 5 up to day 15 being required. Each bulk clonotype received a CD4 or CD8 identity based on whether the sequenced CD4 or CD8 repertoire contained that clonotype at higher abundance. The public reads were quality trimmed at Q25 with fastp and then assembled into clones with MiXCR by TCRdb, keeping productive beta chains. Rows merge per CDR3 protein into single entries with the most common DNA and genes. The V and J calls were not made by the authors but by TCRdb's processing. This sample lists some 160,000 distinct CDR3 sequences; about a tenth were detected once. Roughly 33% of the sample is in the top ten clones.

Sample treatment or condition, as interpreted from the label and publication: live attenuated yellow fever vaccine strain. PBMCs were isolated from peripheral blood using a standard Ficoll-Paque protocol. Dynabeads CD4 and CD8 positive selection kits were used to isolate CD4 and CD8 T-cell fractions. RNA was extracted with TriZol from bulk PBMCs, CD4 and CD8 fractions, and dextramer-positive and dextramer-negative fractions. What the work shows at the level of the full study, not this receptor alone: Compared with the primary T-cell response, the secondary T-cell response was weaker but faster, peaking on day 5 rather than day 15. Because the study included only two donors, the extent to which the findings can be generalized is limited. Because abundant contaminating clonotypes from the bulk population could be contained in FACS-sorted repertoires, computational filtering was required. A small fraction of clonotypes appeared in both the CD4 and CD8 compartments, likely as a result of convergent recombination. After the booster, most clones that had expanded after primary vaccination were detected again (approximately 96% of CD4 and 88% of CD8), suggesting broad maintenance of memory.

The V and J genes are TRBV12-3 or TRBV12-4 and TRBJ2-5, with 10 bases in between that match TRBD1. Sequencing was performed on CD8+ T cells sorted from PBMCs, taken 45 days after the yellow fever booster vaccination. The clonotype was recovered from a man younger than 35 who received the YFV17D yellow fever vaccine. The base sequence is TGTGCCAGCAGTTCCCGGGACAGGGGCTGGGAAGAGACCCAGTACTTC. Translated, this gives CASSSRDRGWEETQYF.